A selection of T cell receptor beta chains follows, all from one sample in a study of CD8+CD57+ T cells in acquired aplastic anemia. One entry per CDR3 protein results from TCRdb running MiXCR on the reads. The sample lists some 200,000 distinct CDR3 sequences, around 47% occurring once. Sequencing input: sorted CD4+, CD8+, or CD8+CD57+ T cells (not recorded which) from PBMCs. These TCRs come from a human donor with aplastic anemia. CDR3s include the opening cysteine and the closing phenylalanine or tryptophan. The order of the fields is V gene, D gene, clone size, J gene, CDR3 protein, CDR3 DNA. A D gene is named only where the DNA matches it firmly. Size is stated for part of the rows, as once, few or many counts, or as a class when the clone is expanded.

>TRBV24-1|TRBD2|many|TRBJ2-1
CATEAGGGYNEQFF
TGTGCCACTGAAGCGGGGGGGGGTTACAATGAGCAGTTCTTC
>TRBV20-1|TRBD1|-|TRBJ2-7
CSARDRTEYEQYF
TGCAGTGCTAGGGACAGGACCGAATACGAGCAGTACTTC
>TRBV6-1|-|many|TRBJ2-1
CASSSDKAYNEQFF
TGTGCCAGCAGCTCCGACAAGGCCTACAATGAGCAGTTCTTC
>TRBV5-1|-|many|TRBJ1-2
CASSFDPDTHGYTF
TGCGCCAGCAGCTTTGACCCGGACACTCATGGCTACACCTTC
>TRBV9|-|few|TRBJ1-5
CASSVGQEYQPQHF
TGTGCCAGCAGCGTAGGGCAGGAGTATCAGCCCCAGCATTTT
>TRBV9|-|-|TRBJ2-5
CASSTQGGGSAETQYF
TGTGCCAGCAGCACTCAAGGAGGGGGATCCGCGGAGACCCAGTACTTC
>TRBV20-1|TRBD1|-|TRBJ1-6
CSASEGAGSPLHF
TGCAGTGCTAGTGAGGGGGCGGGTTCACCCCTCCACTTT
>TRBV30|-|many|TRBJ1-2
CAWSWGTKGGYTF
TGTGCCTGGAGTTGGGGGACGAAGGGTGGCTACACCTTC
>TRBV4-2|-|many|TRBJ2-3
CASSQEASGSASTQYF
TGTGCCAGCAGCCAAGAGGCAAGCGGGTCGGCTAGTACGCAGTATTTT
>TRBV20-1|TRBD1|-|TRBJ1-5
CSAVTRQGDSQPQHF
TGCAGTGCTGTTACTCGACAGGGGGACTCTCAGCCCCAGCATTTT
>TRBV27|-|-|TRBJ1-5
CASSSLQDQPQHF
TGTGCCAGCAGTTCCTTACAGGATCAGCCCCAGCATTTT
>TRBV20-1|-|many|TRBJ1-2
CSGLGYTF
TGCAGTGGCCTCGGCTACACCTTC
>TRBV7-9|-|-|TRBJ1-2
CASSPAEFGYTF
TGTGCCAGCAGCCCCGCCGAGTTTGGCTACACCTTC
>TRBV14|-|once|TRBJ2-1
CASSPGQFF
TGTGCCAGCAGCCCGGGACAGTTCTTC
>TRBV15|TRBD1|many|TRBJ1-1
CATSRGPGQGWNTEAFF
TGTGCCACCAGCAGAGGTCCGGGACAGGGGTGGAACACTGAAGCTTTCTTT
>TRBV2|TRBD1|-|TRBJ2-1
CASRTGLDEQFF
TGTGCCAGCAGGACAGGGTTGGATGAGCAGTTCTTC
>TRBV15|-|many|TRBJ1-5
CATSRAQSNNWGQPQHF
TGTGCCACCAGCAGAGCCCAAAGTAATAACTGGGGTCAGCCCCAGCATTTT
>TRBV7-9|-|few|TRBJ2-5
CASSQLETQYF
TGTGCCAGCAGCCAGCTCGAGACCCAGTACTTC
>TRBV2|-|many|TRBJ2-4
CASSGTRGGIQYF
TGTGCCAGCAGTGGGACTAGAGGGGGCATTCAGTACTTC
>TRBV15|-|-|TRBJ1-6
CATSRDTSYNSPLHF
TGTGCCACCAGCAGGGACACAAGCTATAATTCACCCCTCCACTTT
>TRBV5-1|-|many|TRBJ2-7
CASSTGPGGYEQYF
TGCGCCAGCAGCACCGGGCCCGGCGGCTACGAGCAGTACTTC
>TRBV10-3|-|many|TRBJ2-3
CAISDGRAADTQYF
TGTGCCATCAGTGATGGCAGGGCTGCAGATACGCAGTATTTT
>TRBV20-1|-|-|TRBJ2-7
CSARDGAVDYEQYF
TGCAGTGCCAGGGACGGGGCGGTTGATTACGAGCAGTACTTC
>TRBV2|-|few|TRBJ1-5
CASSESMLPNQPQHF
TGTGCCAGCAGTGAATCGATGCTTCCCAATCAGCCCCAGCATTTT
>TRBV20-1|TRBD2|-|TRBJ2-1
CSGGTSGRGPYNEQFF
TGCAGCGGCGGGACTAGCGGGAGGGGGCCCTACAATGAGCAGTTCTTC
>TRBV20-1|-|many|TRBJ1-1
CSARAWEGGGTEAFF
TGCAGTGCTAGGGCCTGGGAAGGGGGAGGCACTGAAGCTTTCTTT
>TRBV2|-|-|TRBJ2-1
CASSAVGNEQFF
TGTGCCAGCAGTGCTGTGGGGAATGAGCAGTTCTTC
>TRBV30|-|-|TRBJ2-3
CAWRGTGTDTQYF
TGTGCCTGGAGGGGGACGGGGACAGATACGCAGTATTTT
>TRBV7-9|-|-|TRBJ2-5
CASSLAQVQETQYF
TGTGCCAGCAGCTTAGCACAGGTCCAAGAGACCCAGTACTTC
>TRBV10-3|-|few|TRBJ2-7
CAISYGALEQYF
TGTGCCATCAGTTACGGGGCGCTCGAGCAGTACTTC
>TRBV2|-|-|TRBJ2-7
CASSVKYEQYF
TGTGCCAGCAGTGTTAAGTACGAGCAGTACTTC
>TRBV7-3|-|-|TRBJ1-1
CASSLDGNAEAFF
TGTGCCAGCAGCTTAGACGGGAACGCTGAAGCTTTCTTT
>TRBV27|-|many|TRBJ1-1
CASSDRDTEAFF
TGTGCCAGCAGTGATAGGGACACTGAAGCTTTCTTT
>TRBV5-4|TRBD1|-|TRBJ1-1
CASGRQGATNTEAFF
TGTGCCAGCGGACGACAGGGGGCGACGAACACTGAAGCTTTCTTT
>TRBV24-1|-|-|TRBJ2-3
CATSLRGSSTDTQYF
TGTGCCACCAGTTTAAGGGGCTCTAGCACAGATACGCAGTATTTT
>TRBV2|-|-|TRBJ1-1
CASSDWGTAIEAFF
TGTGCCAGCAGTGACTGGGGGACCGCCATTGAAGCTTTCTTT
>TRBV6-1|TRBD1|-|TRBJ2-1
CASSWTGAASLYNEQFF
TGTGCCAGCAGCTGGACAGGGGCCGCATCCCTTTACAATGAGCAGTTCTTC
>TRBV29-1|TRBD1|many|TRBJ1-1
CSVGTGPTEAFF
TGCAGCGTTGGGACAGGGCCCACTGAAGCTTTCTTT
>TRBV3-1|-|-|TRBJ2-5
CASSQDSGRRETQYF
TGTGCCAGCAGCCAGGACTCCGGGCGTCGGGAGACCCAGTACTTC
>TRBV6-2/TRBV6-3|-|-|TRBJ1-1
CASSYGGETEAFF
TGTGCCAGCAGTTACGGGGGGGAAACTGAAGCTTTCTTT
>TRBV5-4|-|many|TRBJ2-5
CASSSSHTGGEETQYF
TGTGCCAGCAGCTCCAGCCACACCGGGGGCGAGGAGACCCAGTACTTC